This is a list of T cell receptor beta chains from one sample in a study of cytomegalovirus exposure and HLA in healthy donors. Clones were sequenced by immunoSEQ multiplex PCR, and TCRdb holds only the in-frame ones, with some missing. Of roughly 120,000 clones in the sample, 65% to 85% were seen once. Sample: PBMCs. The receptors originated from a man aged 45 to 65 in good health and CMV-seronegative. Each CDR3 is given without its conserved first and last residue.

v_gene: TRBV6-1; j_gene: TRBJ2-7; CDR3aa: ASSETSGRPSHEQY
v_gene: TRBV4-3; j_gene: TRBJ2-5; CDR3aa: ASSQDAPGHQETQY
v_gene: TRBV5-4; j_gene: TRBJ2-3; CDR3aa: ASSLRSSGISTDTQY
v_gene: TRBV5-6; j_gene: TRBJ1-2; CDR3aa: ASSLTGTGNYGYP
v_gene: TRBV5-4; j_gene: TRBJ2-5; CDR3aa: ASSLSGGVQETQY
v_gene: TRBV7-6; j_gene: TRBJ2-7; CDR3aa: ASSKGTSVPYEQY
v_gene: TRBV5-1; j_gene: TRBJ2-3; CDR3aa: ASSYAGDTQY
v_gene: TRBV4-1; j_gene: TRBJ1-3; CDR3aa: ASSQDAGNTGNTIY
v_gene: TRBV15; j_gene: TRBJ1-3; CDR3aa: ATSRDIGTTGNTIY
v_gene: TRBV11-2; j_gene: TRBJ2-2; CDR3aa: ASSPAGTAGELF
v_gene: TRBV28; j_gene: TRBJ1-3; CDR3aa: ASSAGRTNTIY
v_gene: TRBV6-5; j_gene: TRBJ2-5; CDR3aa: ASRMTGGETQY
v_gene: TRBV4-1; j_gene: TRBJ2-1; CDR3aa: ASSQDAPEIAGAYNEQF
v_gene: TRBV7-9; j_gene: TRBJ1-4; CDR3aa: ASSLADRGTNEKLF
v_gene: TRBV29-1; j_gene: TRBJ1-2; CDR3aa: SGGSGVDYGYT
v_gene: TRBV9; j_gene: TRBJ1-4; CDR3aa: ASSPTGATNEKLF
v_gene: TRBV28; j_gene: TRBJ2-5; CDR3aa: ASRGIQPGTQY
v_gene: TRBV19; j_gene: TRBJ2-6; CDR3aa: ASTHRRSGANVLT
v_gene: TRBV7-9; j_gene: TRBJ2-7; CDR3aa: ASSFSGINYEQY
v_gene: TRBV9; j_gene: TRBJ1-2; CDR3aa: ASGGEIYGYT
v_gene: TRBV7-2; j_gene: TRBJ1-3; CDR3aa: ASSLVGQGGNTIY
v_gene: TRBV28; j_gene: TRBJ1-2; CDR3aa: ASSRDTKSGGYT
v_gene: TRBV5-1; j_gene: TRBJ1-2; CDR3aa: ASSLDFLPRGGSYGYT
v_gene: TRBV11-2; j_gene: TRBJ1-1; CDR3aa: ASSLGGPEAF
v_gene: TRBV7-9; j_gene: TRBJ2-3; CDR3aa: ASSLTSEGTDTQY
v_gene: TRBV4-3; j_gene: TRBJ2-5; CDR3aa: ASSQDGRKETQY
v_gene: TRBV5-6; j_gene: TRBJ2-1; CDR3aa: ASSLGLGGEQF
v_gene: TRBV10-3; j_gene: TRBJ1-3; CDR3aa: AYRQNSGNTIY
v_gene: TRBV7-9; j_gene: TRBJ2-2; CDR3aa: ASSSTGELF
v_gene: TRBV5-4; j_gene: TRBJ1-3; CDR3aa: ASSPRGGRGGNTIY
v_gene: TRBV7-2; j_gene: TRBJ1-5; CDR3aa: ASSLERSKPQH
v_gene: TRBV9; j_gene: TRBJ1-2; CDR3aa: ASSLGRDYGYT
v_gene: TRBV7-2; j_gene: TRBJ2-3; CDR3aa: ASSLEGRQGWTDTQY
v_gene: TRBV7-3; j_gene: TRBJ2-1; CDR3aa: ASSLSRLAGGNEQF
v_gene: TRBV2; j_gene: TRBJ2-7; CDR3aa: ASTSASYEQY
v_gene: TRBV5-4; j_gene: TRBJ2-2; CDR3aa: ASSLAPAGGNTGELF